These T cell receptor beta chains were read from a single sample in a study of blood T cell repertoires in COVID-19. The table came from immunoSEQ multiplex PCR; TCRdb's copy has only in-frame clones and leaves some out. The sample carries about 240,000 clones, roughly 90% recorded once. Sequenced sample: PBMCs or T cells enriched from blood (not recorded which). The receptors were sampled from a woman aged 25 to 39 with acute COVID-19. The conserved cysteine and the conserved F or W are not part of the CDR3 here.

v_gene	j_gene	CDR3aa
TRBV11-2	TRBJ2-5	ASSFGQQETQY
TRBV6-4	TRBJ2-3	ASSASGEGTDTQY
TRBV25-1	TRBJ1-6	ASSESRTGVYPLH
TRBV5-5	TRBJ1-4	ASSSPTVLGEKLF
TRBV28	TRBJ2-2	ASSKQNTGELF
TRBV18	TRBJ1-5	ASSPQHSGGFNQPQH
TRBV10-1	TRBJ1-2	ASSDSTGHGYT
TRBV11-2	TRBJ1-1	ASSLVGRMNTEAF
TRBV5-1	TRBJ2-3	ASSPGQMSDTDTQY
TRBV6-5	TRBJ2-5	ASIRGAGDAETQY
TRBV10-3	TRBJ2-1	AISSGTDYNEQF
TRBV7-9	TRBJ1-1	ASSSPTGVTEAF
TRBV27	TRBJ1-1	ASSPIGMNTEAF
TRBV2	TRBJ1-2	ASRTGANYGYT